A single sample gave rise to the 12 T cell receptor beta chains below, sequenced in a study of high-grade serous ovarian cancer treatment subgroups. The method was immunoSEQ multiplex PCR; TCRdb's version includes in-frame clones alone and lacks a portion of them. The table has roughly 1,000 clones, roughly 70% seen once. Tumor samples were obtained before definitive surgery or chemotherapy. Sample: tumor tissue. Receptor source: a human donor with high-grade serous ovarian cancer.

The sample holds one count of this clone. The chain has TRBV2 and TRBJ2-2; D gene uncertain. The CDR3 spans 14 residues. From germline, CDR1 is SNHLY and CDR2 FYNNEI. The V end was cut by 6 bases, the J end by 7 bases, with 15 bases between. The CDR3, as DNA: TGTGCCAGCAGGACTTTCCCGACTGTCGGGGAGCTGTTTTTT. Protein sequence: CASRTFPTVGELFF.

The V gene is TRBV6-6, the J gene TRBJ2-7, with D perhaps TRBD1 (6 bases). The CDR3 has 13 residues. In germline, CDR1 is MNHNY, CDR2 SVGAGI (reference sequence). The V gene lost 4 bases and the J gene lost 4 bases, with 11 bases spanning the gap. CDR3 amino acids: CASSFGDKYEQYF. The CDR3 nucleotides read TGTGCCAGCAGTTTCGGGGACAAATACGAGCAGTACTTC.

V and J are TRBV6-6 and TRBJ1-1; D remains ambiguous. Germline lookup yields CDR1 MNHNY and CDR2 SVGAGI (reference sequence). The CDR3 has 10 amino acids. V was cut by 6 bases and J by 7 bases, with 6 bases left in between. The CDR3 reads CASRPNEAFF. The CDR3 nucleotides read TGTGCCAGCAGGCCCAATGAAGCTTTCTTT.

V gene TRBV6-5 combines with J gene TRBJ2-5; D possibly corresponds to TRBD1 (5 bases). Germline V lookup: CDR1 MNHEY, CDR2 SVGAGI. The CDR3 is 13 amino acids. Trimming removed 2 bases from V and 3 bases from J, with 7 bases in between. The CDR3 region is CASSYGAKETQYF. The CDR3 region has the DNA TGTGCCAGCAGTTACGGGGCGAAAGAGACCCAGTACTTC.

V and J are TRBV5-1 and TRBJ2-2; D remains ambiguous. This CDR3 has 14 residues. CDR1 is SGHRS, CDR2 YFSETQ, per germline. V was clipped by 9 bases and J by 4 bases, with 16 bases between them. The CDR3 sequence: CATRAEPSTGELFF. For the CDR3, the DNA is TGCGCCACCCGGGCCGAACCCAGCACCGGGGAGCTGTTTTTT.

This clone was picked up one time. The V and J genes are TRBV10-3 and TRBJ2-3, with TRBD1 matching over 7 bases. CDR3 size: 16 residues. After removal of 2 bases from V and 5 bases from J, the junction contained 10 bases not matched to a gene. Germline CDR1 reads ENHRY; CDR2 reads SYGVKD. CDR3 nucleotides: TGTGCCATCAGTGAGCCCTGGGACAGTTCAAAAGATACGCAGTATTTT. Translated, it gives CAISEPWDSSKDTQYF.

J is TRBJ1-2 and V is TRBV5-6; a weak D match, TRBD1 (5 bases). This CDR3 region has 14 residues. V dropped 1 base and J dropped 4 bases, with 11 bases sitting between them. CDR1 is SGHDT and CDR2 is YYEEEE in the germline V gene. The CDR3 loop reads CASSLNRGFYGYTF. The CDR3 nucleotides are TGTGCCAGCAGCTTGAATCGGGGGTTCTATGGCTACACCTTC.

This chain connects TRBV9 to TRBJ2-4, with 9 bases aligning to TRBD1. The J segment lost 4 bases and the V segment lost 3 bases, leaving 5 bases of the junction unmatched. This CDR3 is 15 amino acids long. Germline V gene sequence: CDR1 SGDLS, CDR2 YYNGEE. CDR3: CASSDRDREKNIQYF. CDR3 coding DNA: TGTGCCAGCAGCGACCGGGACAGGGAGAAAAACATTCAGTACTTC.

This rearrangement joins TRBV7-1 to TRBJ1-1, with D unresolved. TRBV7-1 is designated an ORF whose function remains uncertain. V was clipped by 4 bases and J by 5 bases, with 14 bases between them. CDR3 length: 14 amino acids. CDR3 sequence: CASSLSGSRTEAFF. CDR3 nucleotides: TGTGCCAGCAGCTTAAGTGGCAGTCGGACTGAAGCTTTCTTT.

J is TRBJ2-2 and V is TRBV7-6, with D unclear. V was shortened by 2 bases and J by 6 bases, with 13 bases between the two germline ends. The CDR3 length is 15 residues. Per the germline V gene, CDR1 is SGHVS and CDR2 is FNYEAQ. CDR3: CASSLFEDVAGELFF. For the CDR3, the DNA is TGTGCCAGCAGCTTATTTGAGGATGTGGCCGGGGAGCTGTTTTTT.

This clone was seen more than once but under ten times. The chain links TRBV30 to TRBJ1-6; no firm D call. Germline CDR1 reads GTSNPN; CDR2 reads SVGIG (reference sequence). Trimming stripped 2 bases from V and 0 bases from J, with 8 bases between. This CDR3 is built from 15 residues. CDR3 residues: CAWSHMSSYNSPLHF. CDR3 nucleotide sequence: TGTGCCTGGAGTCATATGAGCTCCTATAATTCACCCCTCCACTTT.

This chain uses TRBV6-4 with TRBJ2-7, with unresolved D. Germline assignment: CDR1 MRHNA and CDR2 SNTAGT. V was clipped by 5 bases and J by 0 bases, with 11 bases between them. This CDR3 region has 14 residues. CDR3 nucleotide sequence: TGTGCCAGCAGTTCGGAAAACTTCTCCTACGAGCAGTACTTC. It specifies CASSSENFSYEQYF.